This is a list of T cell receptor beta chains from one sample in a study of blood T cells in healthy people across ages. TCRdb reprocessed the 5' RACE reads with MiXCR, giving one entry per CDR3 protein. Of roughly 700,000 distinct CDR3 sequences in the sample, around 49% are singletons; the top ten hold approximately 32%. The specimen was blood. The receptors here all came from a woman aged 55-69 years in good health. Each CDR3 is given with its conserved first and last residue. The order of the fields is D gene, J gene, V gene, clone size, CDR3 DNA, CDR3 protein. A D gene is named only where the DNA matches it firmly. Part of the rows lack a size; the others show once, few, many or a class for expanded clones.

TRBD2 | TRBJ2-7 | TRBV4-1 | - | TGCGCCAGCAGCCAGGGGACTAGCGGGAGGTGGTATGAGCAGTACTTC | CASSQGTSGRWYEQYF
TRBD1 | TRBJ2-1 | TRBV20-1 | - | TGCAGTGCGGGGACAGGGCACGGTGAGCAGTTCTTC | CSAGTGHGEQFF
- | TRBJ2-3 | TRBV7-9 | few | TGTGCCAGCAGCTCCGGCCCACGGGAGAGGGGCACAGATACGCAGTATTTT | CASSSGPRERGTDTQYF
TRBD2 | TRBJ2-7 | TRBV14 | few | TGTGCCAGCTCAGGACTAGCGGGAGGCCGCCCCTACGAGCAGTACTTC | CASSGLAGGRPYEQYF
TRBD2 | TRBJ2-1 | TRBV6-2/TRBV6-3 | - | TGTGCCAGCAGTTACCCAGCGGGAGCTCGGAATGAGCAGTTCTTC | CASSYPAGARNEQFF
- | TRBJ1-4 | TRBV12-3/TRBV12-4 | - | TGTGCCAGCAAATCATACAGGGTTGAAAAACTGTTTTTT | CASKSYRVEKLFF
- | TRBJ1-1 | TRBV29-1 | many | TGCAGCGGATCTCGACGGGGGGCGAGCACTGAAGCTTTCTTT | CSGSRRGASTEAFF
TRBD1 | TRBJ1-2 | TRBV5-1 | - | TGCGCCAGCAGCTTCGGCCGACAGGGGGAAACTGGCTACACCTTC | CASSFGRQGETGYTF
- | TRBJ2-5 | TRBV12-3/TRBV12-4 | - | TGTGCCAGCAGTTTCTCCGGGGCAGAGACCCAGTACTTC | CASSFSGAETQYF
- | TRBJ2-1 | TRBV7-9 | - | TGTGCCAGCAGCTTAGAACGGCAACTCAATGAGCAGTTCTTC | CASSLERQLNEQFF
TRBD2 | TRBJ2-1 | TRBV7-3 | few | TGTGCCAGCAGCCACGGGACTAGCGGGAGGGCCACCGGTGAGCAGTTCTTC | CASSHGTSGRATGEQFF
- | TRBJ2-3 | TRBV20-1 | - | TGCAGTGCTTATGATAAGCATACGCAGTATTTT | CSAYDKHTQYF
TRBD2 | TRBJ2-7 | TRBV20-1 | once | TGCAGTGCTAGAGCGGCGCGGGAGAACAATGAGCAGTACTTC | CSARAARENNEQYF
TRBD1 | TRBJ2-1 | TRBV4-3 | few | TGCGCCAGCAGCCGCCTAGGACAGGGAAATGAGCAGTTCTTC | CASSRLGQGNEQFF
TRBD2 | TRBJ2-1 | TRBV20-1 | - | TGCAGTGCTAGAGACGTAAGACTAGCGGGAGAGTTCGACAATGAGCAGTTCTTC | CSARDVRLAGEFDNEQFF
TRBD1 | TRBJ2-1 | TRBV15 | - | TGTGCCACCAGCAGAGGAGGACAGGCCGAAAACTTC | CATSRGGQAENF
- | TRBJ2-7 | TRBV12-3/TRBV12-4 | - | TGTGCCAGCGGAACCTCCTACGAGCAGTACTTC | CASGTSYEQYF
- | TRBJ2-3 | TRBV27 | - | TGTGCCAGCAGTCCCACGCCCATCACAGATACGCAGTATTTT | CASSPTPITDTQYF
- | TRBJ2-1 | TRBV7-2 | many | TGTGCCAGCAGCTTACAGGGGCGGGACGATGAGCAGTTCTTC | CASSLQGRDDEQFF
- | TRBJ2-5 | TRBV10-3 | few | TGTGCCATCAGTGAAGAGTGGGAGACCCAGTACTTC | CAISEEWETQYF